The 3 T cell receptor beta chains listed next were all sequenced from one sample in a study of blood T cell repertoires in COVID-19 (dated by TCRdb to about 2020). The library was built by means of the immunoSEQ multiplex PCR assay. TCRdb re-hosts the immuneACCESS table, in-frame sequences only. Its copies lack some clones; in the studies checked, an unresolved V gene accounts for under half of them, and the cause for the rest is not known. The sample table holds some 180,000 clones, of which 75% to 90% were seen once. Approximately 8.9% of the sample is held by the ten biggest clonotypes. The specimen was peripheral blood. These TCRs come from a woman in her sixties with acute or convalescent COVID-19.

Concerning this clone itself: Distinct nucleotide sequences in the sample also encode this CDR3. The rearrangement joins TRBV12-3 or TRBV12-4 to TRBJ1-1, with a weak D call TRBD1 (5 bases). The CDR3 covers 12 residues. Trimming took 3 bases from V and 5 from J, leaving 7 bases between them. CDR3 DNA: TGTGCCAGCAGTTTCCCAGGGACTGAAGCTTTCTTT. Translating it yields CASSFPGTEAFF.

A few counts support this clone. The J gene is TRBJ1-3, the V gene TRBV6-2 or TRBV6-3, with D uncertain. V shed 2 bases and J shed 7 bases, with 15 bases lying between them. The CDR3 extends over 15 amino acids. CDR1 and CDR2 (germline): MNHEY, SVGEGT. In nucleotides, the CDR3 is TGTGCCAGCAGTTACGACAAGCCACATAGGAACACCATATATTTT. Amino acids: CASSYDKPHRNTIYF.

The V call is TRBV7-2, the J call TRBJ1-6; 8 bases map to TRBD1. CDR1 SGHTA and CDR2 FQGNSA come from the germline V gene. The CDR3 length is 15 residues. V dropped 0 bases and J dropped 9; count of bases not matched to a gene: 4. The CDR3 protein is CASSLASGGGSPLHF. For the CDR3, the DNA is TGTGCCAGCAGCTTAGCTTCAGGGGGCGGTTCACCCCTCCACTTT. Together with reference TRBV7-2 and TRBJ1-6, the CDR3 gives the full variable domain: GAGVSQSPSNKVTEKGKDVELRCDPISGHTALYWYRQSLGQGLEFLIYFQGNSAPDKSGLPSDRFSAERTGGSVSTLTIQRTQQEDSAVYLCASSLASGGGSPLHFGNGTRLTVT.